This section outlines one TCR beta chain sequence together with its context. V dropped 2 bases and J dropped 7; count of bases not matched to a gene: 5. The CDR3 covers 15 residues. Germline V gene sequence: CDR1 SEHNR, CDR2 FQNEAQ (reference sequence). This sample was taken from a study of blood T cell repertoires in COVID-19. Overall study context: The samples span acute and convalescent COVID-19 from the United States, Italy and Spain. T cells, B-cell-depleted T cells, or PBMCs supplied cDNA or gDNA.

Original handling: Estimation of nucleated cell counts was performed using reference gene primer amplification. The method was immunoSEQ multiplex PCR; TCRdb's version includes in-frame clones alone and lacks a portion of them. The V and J calls and the clone size are those of that table, but D and trimming were determined from the DNA. Among about 220,000 clones listed, 65% to 85% were seen once. The sample consisted of peripheral blood. This receptor was obtained from a human donor in a cohort sampled during active COVID-19. This rearrangement joins TRBV7-9 to TRBJ1-6, with 7 nucleotides matching TRBD1. CDR3 sequence reads: CASSLPRTGNSPLHF. CDR3 nucleotide sequence: TGTGCCAGCAGCTTACCCCGGACAGGAAATTCACCCCTCCACTTT.